The clone carrying this T cell receptor beta chain was found a few times. Its target is unknown. The CDR3 runs to 14 residues. The sample belongs to a study of T cells in localized non-small cell lung cancer. General observations from the study: As only one tumor region underwent sequencing, heterogeneity remains possible. Adjacent lung had a median 57 of the 100 largest tumor clones.

Sequenced by immunoSEQ multiplex PCR; TCRdb stores in-frame clones only, minus some. Of over a thousand clones listed, almost 30% are singletons. This clonotype was obtained from a male donor aged 60 or older with stage I squamous cell lung carcinoma. This sample comprised lung tumor tissue, obtained before any cancer treatment. The chain couples TRBV12-1 to TRBJ2-1; whether TRBD2, the table's D call, matches the DNA was not checked. TRBV12-1 is a pseudogene segment. The CDR3 coding sequence is TGTGCCACCACGGAGACTAGCGGGAGTGATGAGCAGTTCTTC. This translates into CATTETSGSDEQFF.